These 10 T cell receptor beta chains originate from one sample sequenced in a study of prognosis after radiotherapy for stage I lung cancer. The TCR beta CDR3 region was amplified from genomic DNA, with two rounds of multiplex PCR being used for the amplification. Primers specific to each TRBV and TRBJ gene were used in first-round PCR. TCRdb passed the multiplex PCR reads through MiXCR, listing each CDR3 protein once. The table records 20,000 to 25,000 distinct CDR3 sequences, around 46% of them present only once. This material consisted of PBMCs, taken before or after stereotactic body radiation therapy (not recorded which). These receptors came from a donor aged 50 or older with non-small cell lung cancer.

In this sample, this clonotype turned up many times. The chain uses TRBV18 and TRBJ2-7; perhaps TRBD2 as D (6 bases). This CDR3 has 13 residues. The germline CDR1 and CDR2 sequences are KGHSH and LQKENI. The ends were cut back, 1 base at V and 5 bases at J, with 9 bases in the middle. The CDR3 loop reads CASSPQGGNEQYF. In nucleotides, the CDR3 is TGTGCCAGCTCACCACAAGGAGGGAACGAGCAGTACTTC.

This clonotype was picked up many times. The V gene is TRBV5-1, the J gene TRBJ2-3; D gene unclear. The germline V gene encodes CDR1 SGHRS and CDR2 YFSETQ. The CDR3 covers 12 residues. V was clipped by 0 bases and J by 5 bases, with 4 bases between them. CDR3: CASSLAGDTQYF. The CDR3 DNA reads TGCGCCAGCAGCTTGGCGGGAGATACGCAGTATTTT.

This clonotype has ten or more counts. DNA of the CDR3: TGTGCCAGTAGTAGACGATCTTTCGGTCGACAGAGGAACACTGAAGCTTTCTTT. It encodes CASSRRSFGRQRNTEAFF. This sequence joins TRBV19 and TRBJ1-1; D might be TRBD1 (5 bases). Looked up from germline, CDR1 is LNHDA and CDR2 is SQIVND (reference sequence). CDR3 size: 18 residues. Trimming pared 4 bases from V and 1 base from J, leaving 22 bases between.

Concerning this clonotype itself: This likely traces to a read error, being one base from a far larger clone. The J gene is TRBJ1-6, the V gene TRBV6-1; 11 nucleotides line up with TRBD1. The J call is uncertain, as TRBJ1-1 better fits the DNA end. The CDR3 length is 13 residues. Germline V gene sequence: CDR1 MNHNS, CDR2 SASEGT. CDR3 nucleotide sequence: TGTGCCAGCAGTGTCGGACAGGGGGCAAAGGCTTTCTTT. Translating it yields CASSVGQGAKAFF.

The chain uses TRBV6-5 and TRBJ2-3, with TRBD2 identical over 10 bases. The V gene's germline CDR1 is MNHEY and CDR2 SVGAGI. This CDR3 has 14 residues. V shed 4 bases, J shed 13 bases, and the junction held 11 bases outside the gene matches. This CDR3 reads CASSSTGLASIKYF. The CDR3 nucleotides are TGTGCCAGCAGTTCCACGGGACTAGCGAGCATAAAGTATTTT.

This clonotype has ten or more counts. This sequence joins TRBV9 and TRBJ1-1, with D perhaps TRBD1 (5 bases). CDR1 SGDLS and CDR2 YYNGEE come from the germline V gene. This CDR3 contains 14 residues. Trimming removed 4 bases from V and 0 bases from J, with 10 bases in between. The CDR3 sequence is CASSPLTVNTEAFF. The CDR3, as DNA: TGTGCCAGCAGCCCCTTGACAGTGAACACTGAAGCTTTCTTT.

Concerning this clonotype: A read error may account for a junction end that differs from germline. V and J are TRBV6-2 or TRBV6-3 and TRBJ2-5; TRBD2 matches 13 bases. This CDR3 has 20 residues. Germline lookup yields CDR1 MNHEY and CDR2 SVGEGT. The CDR3 DNA follows: TGTGCCAGCAGCCGGGGACTAGCGGGATGCCCCGGGTATCGGCAAGATACCCAGTACTTC. It specifies CASSRGLAGCPGYRQDTQYF.

This clonotype was seen more than once but under ten times. The V gene is TRBV5-1, the J gene TRBJ2-1; 8 bases agree with TRBD2. Looked up from germline, CDR1 is SGHRS and CDR2 is YFSETQ. V trimming: 3 bases; J trimming: 7 bases; junction bases outside the gene matches: 6. The CDR3 runs to 14 residues. CDR3 residues: CASSYLSGRNEQFF. CDR3 DNA: TGCGCCAGCAGCTACCTCAGCGGGAGAAATGAGCAGTTCTTC.

The count of this clonotype is one. It differs at one base from a far larger clone, so likely a read error. This rearrangement joins TRBV6-5 to TRBJ2-5; 9 bases match TRBD2. With the DNA end fitting TRBJ2-1 better, the J assignment may be wrong. The CDR3 loop spans 16 amino acids. Germline V gene lookup returns CDR1 MNHEY and CDR2 SVGAGI. DNA of the CDR3: TGTGCCAGCAGTTACCCGAGACTAGCGGCTTACAATCAGCAGTTCTTC. It translates to CASSYPRLAAYNQQFF.

The count of this clonotype is one. V and J are TRBV27 and TRBJ2-2; 8 positions agree with TRBD2. CDR3 size: 16 residues. Germline assignment: CDR1 MNHEY and CDR2 SMNVEV (reference sequence). Trimming removed 5 bases from V and 4 bases from J; junction bases left unmatched: 9. CDR3 bases: TGTGCCAGCAGTCCCCTTTTGGCGGGGGGCACCGGGGAGCTGTTTTTT. Amino acids: CASSPLLAGGTGELFF.